These 25 T cell receptor beta chains share one sample of origin, sequenced in a study of T-cell memory formation after mild COVID-19. TCRdb fed the 5' RACE reads into MiXCR, producing one record per CDR3 protein. Among a few hundred thousand distinct CDR3 sequences listed, approximately 25% were seen once. The sample taken for sequencing was PBMCs or a T cell subset sorted from them (not recorded which). All receptors come from an adult woman who had mild COVID-19 (a few samples of this study predate the infection). Cell type and time point are not known.

V gene TRBV2 combines with J gene TRBJ2-4, with D unclear. V shed 6 bases and J shed 3 bases, with 6 bases lying between them. The CDR3 contains 12 residues. Germline V gene lookup returns CDR1 SNHLY and CDR2 FYNNEI. The CDR3 DNA sequence: TGTGCCAGCAGGGATTTCAAAAACATTCAGTACTTC. Its translation is CASRDFKNIQYF.

The chain couples TRBV5-1 to TRBJ2-4, with 9 bases matching TRBD1. The CDR3 extends over 18 amino acids. Looked up from germline, CDR1 is SGHRS and CDR2 is YFSETQ. Trimming removed 4 bases from V and 8 bases from J; junction bases left unmatched: 19. The CDR3, as DNA: TGCGCCAGCAGCCCAACGGTTGGGACAGGGAGCCAATTGGACATTCAGTACTTC. This codes for CASSPTVGTGSQLDIQYF.

This clonotype was counted between two and nine times. CDR3 DNA sequence: TGTGCCAGCAGTTACACAGGGGGCGCGGGTCAGCCCCAGCATTTT. Translation: CASSYTGGAGQPQHF. The rearrangement links TRBV6-2 or TRBV6-3 to TRBJ1-5, with 9 bases matching TRBD1. V gave up 2 bases and J gave up 6 bases; unmatched junction bases: 5. CDR1 is MNHEY, CDR2 SVGEGT, per germline. This CDR3 comprises 15 residues.

The chain couples TRBV20-1 to TRBJ1-5, with D possibly being TRBD1 (5 bases). CDR1 is DFQATT, CDR2 SNEGSKA, per germline (reference sequence). CDR3 length: 15 residues. V gave up 3 bases and J gave up 0 bases, with 12 bases separating them. CDR3 sequence: CSASPGTASNQPQHF. The CDR3 DNA is TGCAGTGCTAGTCCCGGGACGGCTAGCAATCAGCCCCAGCATTTT.

This clonotype was observed a handful of times. The chain recombines TRBV6-2 or TRBV6-3 with TRBJ2-7, with 8 bases fitting TRBD1. With V trimmed by 6 bases and J by 2 bases, 9 bases remained unmatched. The germline V gene has CDR1 MNHEY and CDR2 SVGEGT. This CDR3 has 15 amino acids. The DNA of the CDR3 is TGTGCCAGCAGGGCTTCCGGGACAGGTACCTACGAGCAGTACTTC. Translating gives CASRASGTGTYEQYF.

This clonotype was seen a handful of times. This sequence joins TRBV9 and TRBJ2-7; D is unclear. CDR1 and CDR2 (germline): SGDLS, YYNGEE. The CDR3 runs to 14 residues. V was cut by 1 base and J by 5 bases, with 13 bases left in between. The CDR3 DNA is TGTGCCAGCAGCGTATTTCCGGGTCTAAACGAGCAGTACTTC. As protein: CASSVFPGLNEQYF. Using reference TRBV9 and TRBJ2-7 for the parts outside the CDR3, the full variable domain is DSGVTQTPKHLITATGQRVTLRCSPRSGDLSVYWYQQSLDQGLQFLIQYYNGEERAKGNILERFSAQQFPDLHSELNLSSLELGDSALYFCASSVFPGLNEQYFGPGTRLTVT.

This clonotype was observed a handful of times. The chain combines TRBV11-2 with TRBJ2-1; 8 bases align to TRBD1. The CDR3 spans 14 residues. In germline, CDR1 is SGHAT, CDR2 FQNNGV. Trimming removed 7 bases from V and 9 bases from J; junction bases left unmatched: 11. CDR3: CASNGQGPLGEQFF. The CDR3 DNA is TGTGCCAGCAACGGACAGGGTCCTTTGGGTGAGCAGTTCTTC.

This clonotype was detected only a few times. This sequence joins TRBV30 and TRBJ1-2; D may be TRBD1 (6 bases). V dropped 2 bases and J dropped 3 bases, with 10 bases sitting between them. The CDR3 sequence is 13 residues long. Germline V lookup: CDR1 GTSNPN, CDR2 SVGIG (reference sequence). This CDR3 reads CAWSRRQDYGYTF. The CDR3 nucleotides read TGTGCCTGGAGTCGGCGACAGGACTATGGCTACACCTTC.

This clonotype was seen a handful of times. V usage is TRBV30 and J usage is TRBJ2-1; the match to TRBD1 covers 7 bases. Unmatched junction bases numbered 8, after V lost 5 bases and J lost 4 bases. Germline loops: CDR1 GTSNPN, CDR2 SVGIG (reference sequence). The CDR3 sequence is 14 residues long. CDR3 loop: CAWATGRGYNEQFF. Written as DNA, the CDR3 is TGTGCCTGGGCGACAGGGAGAGGGTACAATGAGCAGTTCTTC.

This clonotype was seen a few times. This chain's CDR3 is CSVEGATGGSVAFF. In DNA form, the CDR3 reads TGCAGCGTTGAAGGGGCGACAGGGGGATCTGTAGCTTTCTTT. The chain employs TRBV29-1 and TRBJ1-1, with 9 bases identical to TRBD1. The CDR3 runs to 14 residues. CDR1 SQVTM and CDR2 ANQGSEA come from the germline V gene. V was clipped by 1 base and J by 10 bases; unmatched bases: 10.

This clonotype was picked up a small number of times. The chain joins TRBV12-3 or TRBV12-4 to TRBJ1-6; no clear D gene. The CDR3 loop spans 14 amino acids. V was pared by 4 bases and J by 7 bases, with 11 bases between. CDR3: CASSWLGGNSPLHF. As DNA, the CDR3 is TGTGCCAGCAGTTGGCTAGGCGGCAATTCACCCCTCCACTTT.

V gene TRBV11-2 combines with J gene TRBJ2-1, with TRBD2 matching 11 bases. V trimming: 1 base; J trimming: 8 bases; junction bases outside the gene matches: 13. From germline, CDR1 is SGHAT and CDR2 FQNNGV. The CDR3 contains 18 residues. CDR3 bases: TGTGCCAGCAGCTTAGGCCTAGCGGGAGGAGGCGAAAGGTATGAGCAGTTCTTC. It translates to CASSLGLAGGGERYEQFF.

V and J are TRBV24-1 and TRBJ2-7, with D uncertain. Trimming removed 2 bases at V and 3 bases at J, with 10 bases between. CDR3 length: 14 residues. Germline assignment: CDR1 KGHDR and CDR2 SFDVKD. DNA of the CDR3: TGTGCCACCAGTGATTCGGGCGGAATCTACGAGCAGTACTTC. Protein product: CATSDSGGIYEQYF.

The V gene is TRBV30, the J gene TRBJ1-1; D is possibly TRBD1 (6 bases). The CDR3 has 16 residues. V gave up 2 bases and J gave up 4 bases, with 20 bases separating them. Germline V gene data show CDR1 as GTSNPN and CDR2 as SVGIG (reference sequence). CDR3: CAWSPRGLRWGTEAFF. As DNA, the CDR3 is TGTGCCTGGAGTCCCAGGGGACTTAGATGGGGCACTGAAGCTTTCTTT.

V is TRBV5-1 and J is TRBJ2-7; D uncertain. Germline V gene lookup returns CDR1 SGHRS and CDR2 YFSETQ. V shed 1 base and J shed 3 bases, with 11 bases lying between them. The CDR3 has 14 residues. The chain's CDR3 is CASSLTDPLYEQYF. The CDR3 DNA reads TGCGCCAGCAGCTTGACCGACCCCCTCTACGAGCAGTACTTC.

This sequence joins TRBV3-1 and TRBJ2-2; D is ambiguous. Trimming removed 1 base at V and 1 base at J, with 7 bases between. Germline V CDR1 and CDR2: LGHDT, YNNKEL (reference sequence). The CDR3 is 15 amino acids. DNA for the CDR3: TGTGCCAGCAGCCAAGTTGGGCGGAACACCGGGGAGCTGTTTTTT. This gives the protein CASSQVGRNTGELFF.

The chain has TRBV12-3 or TRBV12-4 and TRBJ1-6; 7 bases align to TRBD1. The V gene end was trimmed by 6 bases and the J gene end by 5 bases; junction bases not matched to a gene: 4. There are 14 residues in the CDR3. The CDR3 DNA reads as TGTGCCAGCAGCTTGGACAGGAATAATTCACCCCTCCACTTT. It yields the protein CASSLDRNNSPLHF.

In its sample, this clonotype was seen a few times. The chain carries TRBV21-1 and TRBJ2-3. TRBV21-1 is a known pseudogene. The CDR3 covers 12 residues. DNA of the CDR3: TGTGCCAGCAGCAAATACACAGATACGCAGTATTTT. Amino acids: CASSKYTDTQYF.

This clonotype was picked up one time. This chain links TRBV7-9 with TRBJ1-1; D is ambiguous. CDR1 and CDR2 (germline): SEHNR, FQNEAQ (reference sequence). The V end was cut by 4 bases, the J end by 11 bases, with 14 bases between. This CDR3 comprises 12 residues. CDR3 region: CASSSHPRPAFF. Here the CDR3 DNA reads TGTGCCAGCAGCTCCCATCCTCGTCCTGCTTTCTTT.

Only a few counts were recorded for this clonotype. The V and J genes are TRBV11-2 and TRBJ1-5, with D uncertain. V lost 5 bases and J 5 bases, leaving 16 bases between the germline ends. Germline V CDR1 and CDR2: SGHAT, FQNNGV. CDR3 length: 15 amino acids. In DNA, the CDR3 is TGTGCCAGCAGCCAGACCCCCGAGGCGGATCAGCCCCAGCATTTT. Translation: CASSQTPEADQPQHF.

This chain links TRBV19 with TRBJ1-2; a weak D match, TRBD1 (6 bases). This CDR3 has 13 amino acids. Germline values: CDR1 LNHDA, CDR2 SQIVND (reference sequence). Trimming shortened V by 6 bases and J by 6 bases, and 14 bases separated the two germline ends. The CDR3 DNA follows: TGTGCCAGTAGCCCACAGGGAACCAATGGCTACACCTTC. Residues: CASSPQGTNGYTF. The full variable domain, with the rest looked up from reference TRBV19 and TRBJ1-2, is DGGITQSPKYLFRKEGQNVTLSCEQNLNHDAMYWYRQDPGQGLRLIYYSQIVNDFQKGDIAEGYSVSREKKESFPLTVTSAQKNPTAFYLCASSPQGTNGYTFGSGTRLTVV.

The chain couples TRBV7-9 to TRBJ2-1; 16 bases are a match to TRBD2. V shed 3 bases, J shed 8 bases, and the junction held 4 bases outside the gene matches. Germline V gives CDR1 SEHNR, CDR2 FQNEAQ (reference sequence). The CDR3 runs to 16 residues. The CDR3 reads CASSFGTSGRGYEQFF. The CDR3 nucleotides are TGTGCCAGCAGCTTCGGGACTAGCGGGAGGGGCTATGAGCAGTTCTTC. Looking up the rest from reference TRBV7-9 and TRBJ2-1 gives the full variable domain: DTGVSQNPRHKITKRGQNVTFRCDPISEHNRLYWYRQTLGQGPEFLTYFQNEAQLEKSRLLSDRFSAERPKGSFSTLEIQRTEQGDSAMYLCASSFGTSGRGYEQFFGPGTRLTVL.

There are a few counts of this clonotype. The rearrangement uses TRBV6-1 and TRBJ2-7; 8 bases fit TRBD2. CDR3 length equals 13 residues. Per germline, CDR1 MNHNS and CDR2 SASEGT. After removal of 7 bases from V and 6 bases from J, the junction contained 8 bases not matched to a gene. In DNA form, the CDR3 reads TGTGCCAGCAAGACTAGCGACTACTCCGAGCAGTACTTC. This translates into CASKTSDYSEQYF.

The V call is TRBV7-9, the J call TRBJ2-6, with D possibly being TRBD1 or TRBD2 (5 bases each). The CDR3 spans 20 residues. CDR1 is SEHNR, CDR2 FQNEAQ, per germline (reference sequence). V lost 5 bases and J lost 0, with 23 bases in between. In nucleotides, the CDR3 is TGTGCCAGCAGCCCACAAGGGACGTCGTATGCCGTCTCTGGGGCCAACGTCCTGACTTTC. Its protein is CASSPQGTSYAVSGANVLTF.

The chain has TRBV5-1 and TRBJ2-4, with 9 positions matching TRBD2. Germline lookup yields CDR1 SGHRS and CDR2 YFSETQ. The CDR3 has 16 amino acids. V shed 2 bases, J shed 6 bases, and the junction held 9 bases outside the gene matches. The CDR3 here is CASSFQRGAGGNIQYF. In DNA, the CDR3 is TGCGCCAGCAGCTTCCAGCGGGGGGCTGGGGGAAACATTCAGTACTTC.